The 7 T cell receptor beta chains listed next were all sequenced from one sample in a study of cytomegalovirus exposure and HLA in healthy donors. The PCR made use of 60 Vbeta and 13 Jbeta primers. The repertoire was sequenced with immunoSEQ multiplex PCR; TCRdb's copy has only in-frame clones and lacks some. The sample includes some 200,000 clones, 79% of them seen just once. The sample was PBMCs. All receptors come from a woman aged 45-60 years in good health and CMV-seronegative.

This chain connects TRBV5-6 to TRBJ2-5, with a weak D call TRBD2 (5 bases). With the DNA end fitting TRBJ2-7 better, the J assignment may be wrong. The germline V gene encodes CDR1 SGHDT and CDR2 YYEEEE. The CDR3 totals 16 residues. The CDR3 is CASSSIERLRTYEQYF. The CDR3 DNA follows: TGTGCCAGCAGCTCGATCGAGAGACTAAGAACCTACGAGCAGTACTTC.

A single count supports this clone. V usage is TRBV30 and J usage is TRBJ2-7; 9 nucleotides agree with TRBD1. This CDR3 has 15 residues. CDR1 and CDR2 from the germline V gene are GTSNPN and SVGIG (reference sequence). J lost 5 bases, V lost 0 bases, and 8 bases had no gene match. The CDR3 here is CAWSVGWDREDEQYF. The CDR3 DNA reads TGTGCCTGGAGTGTAGGTTGGGACAGGGAGGACGAGCAGTACTTC. Drawing the rest from reference TRBV30 and TRBJ2-7, the complete variable domain is SQTIHQWPATLVQPVGSPLSLECTVEGTSNPNLYWYRQAAGRGLQLLFYSVGIGQISSEVPQNLSASRPQDRQFILSSKKLLLSDSGFYLCAWSVGWDREDEQYFGPGTRLTVT.

The chain uses TRBV9 and TRBJ2-1; 8 bases fit TRBD2. CDR1 is SGDLS, CDR2 YYNGEE, per germline. Germline trimming cut 4 bases from V and 5 bases from J; bases unmatched to any gene: 11. The CDR3 extends over 16 amino acids. CDR3 DNA: TGTGCCAGCAGCCCTCGTTGGCGGGAGGCCGACAATGAGCAGTTCTTC. This gives the protein CASSPRWREADNEQFF.

V and J are TRBV27 and TRBJ1-1, with TRBD1 matching 7 bases. The J segment lost 0 bases and the V segment lost 6 bases, leaving 7 bases of the junction unmatched. The CDR3 consists of 15 residues. Germline V lookup: CDR1 MNHEY, CDR2 SMNVEV (reference sequence). CDR3 in DNA: TGTGCCAGCAGAGACAGGGTAATGATGAACACTGAAGCTTTCTTT. Translation: CASRDRVMMNTEAFF.

The V call is TRBV13, the J call TRBJ2-6, with D unclear. CDR1 is PRHDT and CDR2 is FYEKMQ in the germline V gene (reference sequence). Trimming took off 4 bases at V and 0 bases at J, with 7 bases between the two ends. The CDR3 is 15 amino acids. CDR3 nucleotides: TGTGCCAGCAGCTCAAGCTCCTCTGGGGCCAACGTCCTGACTTTC. Its translation is CASSSSSSGANVLTF. Variable domain in full (rest from reference TRBV13 and TRBJ2-6): AAGVIQSPRHLIKEKRETATLKCYPIPRHDTVYWYQQGPGQDPQFLISFYEKMQSDKGSIPDRFSAQQFSDYHSELNMSSLELGDSALYFCASSSSSSGANVLTFGAGSRLTVL.

This chain uses TRBV7-9 with TRBJ2-1; 7 positions agree with TRBD1. V was clipped by 5 bases and J by 0 bases; unmatched bases: 10. The V gene's germline CDR1 is SEHNR and CDR2 FQNEAQ (reference sequence). This CDR3 has 17 residues. The CDR3: CASSPQGTAGSYNEQFF. In DNA, the CDR3 is TGTGCCAGCAGCCCACAGGGGACGGCCGGCTCCTACAATGAGCAGTTCTTC.

The chain has TRBV7-2 and TRBJ2-3, with a tentative D call TRBD2 (6 bases). This CDR3 is built from 14 residues. Looked up from germline, CDR1 is SGHTA and CDR2 is FQGNSA. V lost 4 bases, J lost 8 bases, and 16 bases lay in between. The CDR3 is CASSSSGGAGTQYF. The DNA of the CDR3 is TGTGCCAGCAGCTCGTCTGGAGGGGCGGGTACGCAGTATTTT.